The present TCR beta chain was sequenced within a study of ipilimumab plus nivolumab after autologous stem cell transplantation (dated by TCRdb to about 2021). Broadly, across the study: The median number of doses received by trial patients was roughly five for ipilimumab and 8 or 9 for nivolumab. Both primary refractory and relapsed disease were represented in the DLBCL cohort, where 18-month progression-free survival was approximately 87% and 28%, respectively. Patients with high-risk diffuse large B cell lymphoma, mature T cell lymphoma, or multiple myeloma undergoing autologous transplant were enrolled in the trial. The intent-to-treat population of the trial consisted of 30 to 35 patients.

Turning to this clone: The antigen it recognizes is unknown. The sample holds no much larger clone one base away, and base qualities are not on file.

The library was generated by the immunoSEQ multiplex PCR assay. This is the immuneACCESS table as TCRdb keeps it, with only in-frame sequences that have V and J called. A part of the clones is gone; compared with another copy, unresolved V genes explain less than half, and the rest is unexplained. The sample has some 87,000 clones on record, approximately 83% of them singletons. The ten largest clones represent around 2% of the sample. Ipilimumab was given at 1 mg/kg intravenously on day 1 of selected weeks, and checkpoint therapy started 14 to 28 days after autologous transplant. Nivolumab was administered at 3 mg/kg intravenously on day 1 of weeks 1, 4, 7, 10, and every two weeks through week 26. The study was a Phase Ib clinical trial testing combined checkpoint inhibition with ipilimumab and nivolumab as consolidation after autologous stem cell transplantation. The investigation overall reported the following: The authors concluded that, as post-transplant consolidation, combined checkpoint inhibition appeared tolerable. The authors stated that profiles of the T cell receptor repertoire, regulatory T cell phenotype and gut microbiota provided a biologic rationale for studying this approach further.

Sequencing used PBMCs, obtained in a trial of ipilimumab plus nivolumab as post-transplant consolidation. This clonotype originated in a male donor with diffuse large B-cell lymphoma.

The DNA is as follows: TGTGCCAGCGCTGGCGGACAGGGGGAGGAGACCCAGTACTTC. It translates to CASAGGQGEETQYF. The chain is encoded by TRBV7-3 joined to TRBJ2-5; TRBD1 fits 10 bases in the junction. The germline V gene yields SGHTA for CDR1 and FQGTGA for CDR2. V is cut back by 8 bases and J by 5 bases, with 8 bases in the junction unmatched. The CDR3 sequence holds 14 residues, the cysteine and phenylalanine included. This entry keeps only the CDR3 DNA: 42 bases, framed from base 1.